This TCR beta chain was observed in a study of low-dose radiotherapy and immunotherapy resistance in tumors. TRAV and TRBV primers primed cDNA for both TCRalpha and TCRbeta. With a constant-region primer and a V-primer adapter, TCRs were subjected to roughly 18 PCR cycles of amplification. Researchers amplified the isolated mRNA using in vitro transcription. In TCRdb, the reads were re-called with MiXCR into one record per CDR3 protein. The table has about 14,000 distinct CDR3 sequences, approximately 68% seen once. The ends were cut back, 2 bases at V and 0 bases at J, with 7 bases in the middle. The CDR3 sequence is 14 residues long.

The V gene is TRBV12-3 or TRBV12-4, the J gene TRBJ2-5; D ambiguous. The receptor was derived from a human donor with advanced metastatic prostate, ovarian, gallbladder or colorectal cancer (not recorded which). This table probably holds off-target reads from a library built for another chain. CDR3 coding DNA: TGTGCCAGCAGTTTACGTGGGTACCAAGAGACCCAGTACTTC. Its protein product is CASSLRGYQETQYF.